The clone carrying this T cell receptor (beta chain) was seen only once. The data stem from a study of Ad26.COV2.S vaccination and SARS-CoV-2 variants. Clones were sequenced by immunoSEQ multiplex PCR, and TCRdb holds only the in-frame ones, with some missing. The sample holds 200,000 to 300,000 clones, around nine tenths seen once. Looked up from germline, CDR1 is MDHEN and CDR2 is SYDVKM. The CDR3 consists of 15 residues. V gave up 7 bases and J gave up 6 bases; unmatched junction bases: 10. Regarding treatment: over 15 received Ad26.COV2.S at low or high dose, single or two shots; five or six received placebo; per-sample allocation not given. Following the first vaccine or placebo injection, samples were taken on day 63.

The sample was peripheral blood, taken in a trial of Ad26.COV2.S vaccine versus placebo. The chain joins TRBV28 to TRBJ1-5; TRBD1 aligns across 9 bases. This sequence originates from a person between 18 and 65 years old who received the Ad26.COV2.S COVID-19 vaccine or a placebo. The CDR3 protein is CASNAQGTGRQPQHF. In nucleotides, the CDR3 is TGTGCCAGCAATGCACAGGGGACAGGGCGTCAGCCCCAGCATTTT.